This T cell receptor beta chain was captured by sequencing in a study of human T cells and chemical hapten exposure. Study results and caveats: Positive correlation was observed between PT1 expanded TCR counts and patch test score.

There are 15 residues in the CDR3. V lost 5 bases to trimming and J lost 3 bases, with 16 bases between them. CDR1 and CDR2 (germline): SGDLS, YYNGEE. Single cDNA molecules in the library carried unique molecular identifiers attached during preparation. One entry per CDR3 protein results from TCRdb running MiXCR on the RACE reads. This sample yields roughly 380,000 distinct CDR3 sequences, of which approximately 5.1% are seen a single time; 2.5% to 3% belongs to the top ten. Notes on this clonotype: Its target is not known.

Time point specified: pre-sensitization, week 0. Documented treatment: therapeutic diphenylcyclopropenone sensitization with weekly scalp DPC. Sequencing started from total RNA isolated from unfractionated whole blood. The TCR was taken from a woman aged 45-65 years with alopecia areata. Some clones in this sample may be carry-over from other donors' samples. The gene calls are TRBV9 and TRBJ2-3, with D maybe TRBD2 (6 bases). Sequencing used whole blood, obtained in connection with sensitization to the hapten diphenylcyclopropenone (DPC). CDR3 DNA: TGTGCCAGCAGTCCTGAGGGAGGAGGAACAGATACGCAGTATTTT. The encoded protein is CASSPEGGGTDTQYF.